This TCR beta chain was captured in a study of CD4 and CD8 cells across lung adenocarcinoma regions. The CDR3 is made up of 15 amino acids. Germline loops: CDR1 MNHNS, CDR2 SASEGT. The ends lost 8 bases at V and 3 bases at J; junction bases unmatched: 12. This clonotype appeared many times. TCRdb reanalysed the PCR reads using MiXCR and keeps one entry per CDR3 protein. The profile shows roughly 18,000 distinct CDR3 sequences, 51% of them singletons. The receptor's source is a female donor with lung adenocarcinoma. The CD4 and CD8 labels of this study may be unreliable. The sample was CD8+ T cells from the center of a lung tumor. The rearrangement uses TRBV6-1 and TRBJ2-5, with TRBD1 matching over 7 bases. The CDR3 loop is CASQPGQRFKETQYF. The CDR3 nucleotides read TGTGCCAGCCAACCGGGACAGCGGTTCAAAGAGACCCAGTACTTC.